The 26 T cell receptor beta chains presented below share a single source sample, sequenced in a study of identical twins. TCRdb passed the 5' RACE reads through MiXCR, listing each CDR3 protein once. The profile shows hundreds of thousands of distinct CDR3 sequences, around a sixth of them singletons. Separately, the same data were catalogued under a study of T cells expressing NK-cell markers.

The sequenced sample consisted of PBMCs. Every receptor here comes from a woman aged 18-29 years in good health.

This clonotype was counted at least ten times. The DNA for the CDR3 is TGTGCCAGCAGCACCTACACAGATACGCAGTATTTT. It translates to CASSTYTDTQYF. This chain links TRBV3-1 with TRBJ2-3; D gene ambiguous. Per the germline V gene, CDR1 is LGHDT and CDR2 is YNNKEL (reference sequence). V lost 5 bases, J lost 2 bases, and 5 bases lay in between. This CDR3 comprises 12 residues.

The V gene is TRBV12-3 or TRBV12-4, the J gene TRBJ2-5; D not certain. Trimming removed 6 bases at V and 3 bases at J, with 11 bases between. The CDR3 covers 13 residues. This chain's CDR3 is CASRRNTEETQYF. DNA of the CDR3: TGTGCCAGCAGACGTAATACAGAAGAGACCCAGTACTTC.

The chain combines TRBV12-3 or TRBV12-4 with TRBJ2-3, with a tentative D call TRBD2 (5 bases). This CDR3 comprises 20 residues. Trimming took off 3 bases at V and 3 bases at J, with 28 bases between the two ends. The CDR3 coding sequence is TGTGCCAGCAGTTTTCTGGCTACCGCGGGTTACGGGTTCGTAACAGATACGCAGTATTTT. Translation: CASSFLATAGYGFVTDTQYF.

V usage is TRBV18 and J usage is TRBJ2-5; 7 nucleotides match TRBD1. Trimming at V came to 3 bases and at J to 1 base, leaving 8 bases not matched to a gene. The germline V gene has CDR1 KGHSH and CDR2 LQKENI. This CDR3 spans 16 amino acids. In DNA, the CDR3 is TGTGCCAGCTCACCCCGACAGGGCATGTCCCAAGAGACCCAGTACTTC. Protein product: CASSPRQGMSQETQYF.

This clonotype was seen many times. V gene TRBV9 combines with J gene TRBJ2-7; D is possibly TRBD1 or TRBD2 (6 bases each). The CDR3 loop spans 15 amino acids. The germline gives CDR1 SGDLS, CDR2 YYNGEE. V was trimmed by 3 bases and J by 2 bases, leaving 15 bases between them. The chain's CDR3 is CASSEEGGPTYEQYF. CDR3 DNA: TGTGCCAGCAGCGAGGAGGGGGGCCCTACCTACGAGCAGTACTTC.

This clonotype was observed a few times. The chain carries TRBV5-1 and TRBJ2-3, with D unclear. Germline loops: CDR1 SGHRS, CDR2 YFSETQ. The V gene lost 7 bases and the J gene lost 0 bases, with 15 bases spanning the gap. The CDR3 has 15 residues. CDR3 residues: CASDDGGASTDTQYF. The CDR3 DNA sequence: TGCGCCAGCGACGACGGTGGTGCTAGCACAGATACGCAGTATTTT.

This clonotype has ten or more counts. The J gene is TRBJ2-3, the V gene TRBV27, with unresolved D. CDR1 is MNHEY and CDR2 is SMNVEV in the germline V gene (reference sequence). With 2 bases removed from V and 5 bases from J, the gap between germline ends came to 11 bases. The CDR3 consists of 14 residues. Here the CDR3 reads CASSLKYAKDTQYF. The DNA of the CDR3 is TGTGCCAGCAGTTTAAAGTATGCAAAAGATACGCAGTATTTT.

The CDR3 loop reads CASRVSYNSPLHF. CDR3 DNA sequence: TGTGCCAGCAGGGTCTCCTATAATTCACCCCTCCACTTT. This chain joins TRBV12-3 or TRBV12-4 and TRBJ1-6; the D is unclear. Trimming stripped 6 bases from V and 0 bases from J, with 3 bases between. CDR3 size: 13 residues.

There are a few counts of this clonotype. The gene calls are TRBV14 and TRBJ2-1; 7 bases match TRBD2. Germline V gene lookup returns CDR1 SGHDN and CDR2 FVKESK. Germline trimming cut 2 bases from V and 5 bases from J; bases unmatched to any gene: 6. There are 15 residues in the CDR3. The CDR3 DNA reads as TGTGCCAGCAGCCAAAATCGGGGGGAGAACAATGAGCAGTTCTTC. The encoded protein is CASSQNRGENNEQFF.

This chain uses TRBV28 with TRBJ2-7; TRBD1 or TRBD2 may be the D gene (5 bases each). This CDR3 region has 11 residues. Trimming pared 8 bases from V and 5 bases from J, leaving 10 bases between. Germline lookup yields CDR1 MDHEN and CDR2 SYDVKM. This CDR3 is CASLWGNEQYF. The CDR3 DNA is TGTGCCAGCCTGTGGGGGAACGAGCAGTACTTC.

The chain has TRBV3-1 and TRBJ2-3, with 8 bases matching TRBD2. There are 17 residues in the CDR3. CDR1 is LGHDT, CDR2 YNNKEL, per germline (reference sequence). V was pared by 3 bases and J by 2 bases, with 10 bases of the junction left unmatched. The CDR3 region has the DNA TGTGCCAGCAGCCATAAGGCGGGGGGCTTTTCCACAGATACGCAGTATTTT. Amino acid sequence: CASSHKAGGFSTDTQYF.

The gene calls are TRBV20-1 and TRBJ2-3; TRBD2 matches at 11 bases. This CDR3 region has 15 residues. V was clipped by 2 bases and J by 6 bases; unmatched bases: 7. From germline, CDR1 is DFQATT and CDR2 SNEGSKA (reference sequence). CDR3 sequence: CSARSSGGASDTQYF. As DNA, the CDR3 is TGCAGTGCTAGAAGTAGCGGGGGGGCGTCGGATACGCAGTATTTT.

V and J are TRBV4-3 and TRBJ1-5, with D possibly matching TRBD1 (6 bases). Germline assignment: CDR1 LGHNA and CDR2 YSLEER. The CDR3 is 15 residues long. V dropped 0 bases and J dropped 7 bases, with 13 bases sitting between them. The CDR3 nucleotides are TGCGCCAGCAGCCAAGATCATAGGGGGAGGCAGCCCCAGCATTTT. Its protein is CASSQDHRGRQPQHF.

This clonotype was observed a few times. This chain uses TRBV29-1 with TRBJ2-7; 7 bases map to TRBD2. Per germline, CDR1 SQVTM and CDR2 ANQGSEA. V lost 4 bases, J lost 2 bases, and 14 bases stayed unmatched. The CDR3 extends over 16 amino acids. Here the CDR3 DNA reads TGCAGCGTTGTGGGGCCCCGTATGGGGAGGGCCTACGAGCAGTACTTC. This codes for CSVVGPRMGRAYEQYF.

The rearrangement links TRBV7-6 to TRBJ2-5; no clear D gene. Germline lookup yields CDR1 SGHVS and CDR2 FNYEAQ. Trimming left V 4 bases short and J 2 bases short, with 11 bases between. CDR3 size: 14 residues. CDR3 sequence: CASSSPGPQETQYF. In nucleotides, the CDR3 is TGTGCCAGCAGCTCACCCGGACCACAAGAGACCCAGTACTTC.

DNA of the CDR3: TGCAGCGTCCGGACAGGGATGGACATTCAGTACTTC. Translating it yields CSVRTGMDIQYF. V is TRBV29-1 and J is TRBJ2-4; 8 nucleotides match TRBD1. V shed 6 bases, J shed 8 bases, and the junction held 6 bases outside the gene matches. The CDR3 spans 12 residues. Germline V gene sequence: CDR1 SQVTM, CDR2 ANQGSEA.

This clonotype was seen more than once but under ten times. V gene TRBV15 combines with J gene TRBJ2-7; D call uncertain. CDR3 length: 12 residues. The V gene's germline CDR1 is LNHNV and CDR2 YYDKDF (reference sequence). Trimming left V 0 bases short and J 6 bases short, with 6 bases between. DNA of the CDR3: TGTGCCACCAGCAGAGAACCCACCGAGCAGTACTTC. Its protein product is CATSREPTEQYF.

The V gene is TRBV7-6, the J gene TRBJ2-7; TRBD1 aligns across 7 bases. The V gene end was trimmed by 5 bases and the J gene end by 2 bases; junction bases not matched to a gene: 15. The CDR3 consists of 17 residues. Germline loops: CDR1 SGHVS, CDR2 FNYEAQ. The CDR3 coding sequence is TGTGCCAGCAGCCCAGGTCCGGTAGGGACAGTCGCCTACGAGCAGTACTTC. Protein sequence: CASSPGPVGTVAYEQYF.

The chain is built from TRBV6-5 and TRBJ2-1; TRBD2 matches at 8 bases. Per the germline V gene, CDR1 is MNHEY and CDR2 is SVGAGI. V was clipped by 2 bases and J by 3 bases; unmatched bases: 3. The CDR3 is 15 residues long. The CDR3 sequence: CASSYQSGGYNEQFF. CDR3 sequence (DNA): TGTGCCAGCAGTTACCAAAGCGGGGGCTACAATGAGCAGTTCTTC.

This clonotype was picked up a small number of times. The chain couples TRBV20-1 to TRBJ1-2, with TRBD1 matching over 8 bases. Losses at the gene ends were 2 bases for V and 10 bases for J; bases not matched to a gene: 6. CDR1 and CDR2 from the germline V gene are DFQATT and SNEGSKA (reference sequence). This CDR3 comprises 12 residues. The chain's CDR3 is CSARQDRAYYTF. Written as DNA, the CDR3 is TGCAGTGCTAGACAGGACAGGGCTTACTACACCTTC.

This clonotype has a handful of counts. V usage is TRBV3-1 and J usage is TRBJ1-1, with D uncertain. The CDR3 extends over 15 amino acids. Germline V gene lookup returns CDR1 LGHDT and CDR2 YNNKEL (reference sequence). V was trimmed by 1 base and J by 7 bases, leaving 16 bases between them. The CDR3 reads CASSQGLGGTLEAFF. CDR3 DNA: TGTGCCAGCAGCCAAGGTCTGGGTGGCACACTTGAAGCTTTCTTT.

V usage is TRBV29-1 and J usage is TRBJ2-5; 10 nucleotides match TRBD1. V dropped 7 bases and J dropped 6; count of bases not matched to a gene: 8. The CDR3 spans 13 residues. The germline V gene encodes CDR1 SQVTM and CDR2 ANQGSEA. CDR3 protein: CSGTTGGVKTQYF. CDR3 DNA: TGCAGCGGGACGACAGGGGGCGTAAAGACCCAGTACTTC.

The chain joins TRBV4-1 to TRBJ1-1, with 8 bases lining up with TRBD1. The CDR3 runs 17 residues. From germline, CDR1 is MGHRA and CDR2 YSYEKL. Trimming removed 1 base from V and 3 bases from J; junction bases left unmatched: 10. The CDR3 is CASSQAPDRATDTEAFF. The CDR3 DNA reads TGCGCCAGCAGCCAAGCTCCGGACAGGGCGACGGACACTGAAGCTTTCTTT.

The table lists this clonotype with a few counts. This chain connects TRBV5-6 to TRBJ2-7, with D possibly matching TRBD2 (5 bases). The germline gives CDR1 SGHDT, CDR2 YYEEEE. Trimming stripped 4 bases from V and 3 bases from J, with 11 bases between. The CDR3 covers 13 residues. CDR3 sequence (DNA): TGTGCCAGCAGCCCGGGGATTTACTACGAGCAGTACTTC. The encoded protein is CASSPGIYYEQYF.

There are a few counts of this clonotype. CDR3 in amino acids: CASSSRGQGSTDTQYF. In DNA form, the CDR3 reads TGTGCCAGCAGCTCCCGGGGACAGGGGAGCACAGATACGCAGTATTTT. This rearrangement joins TRBV6-2 or TRBV6-3 to TRBJ2-3; TRBD1 agrees at 10 bases. The J segment lost 0 bases and the V segment lost 6 bases, leaving 6 bases of the junction unmatched. CDR3 length equals 16 residues. Germline V gene sequence: CDR1 MNHEY, CDR2 SVGEGT.

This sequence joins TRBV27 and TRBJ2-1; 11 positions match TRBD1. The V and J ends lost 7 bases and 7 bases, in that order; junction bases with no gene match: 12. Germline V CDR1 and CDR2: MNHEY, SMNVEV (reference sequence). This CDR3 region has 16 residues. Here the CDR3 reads CASKSHRDRGTNEQFF. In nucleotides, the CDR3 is TGTGCCAGCAAGTCCCATCGGGACAGGGGGACGAATGAGCAGTTCTTC.